This T cell receptor (beta chain) derives from a study of PD-L1 blockade in urothelial cancer (TCRdb year 2017). Background for the entire study: Every patient began therapy in 2014 and was given atezolizumab 1,200 mg intravenously every 3 weeks. Blood samples yielded a median of roughly 150,000 T cells and around 83,000 unique TCRs, with median clonality about 0.08. Somatic, immune and clinical correlates of response to PD-L1 blockade with atezolizumab in urothelial cancer were the focus of an exploratory multi-omic analysis. Blood samples were analyzed at 3 weeks after treatment start (second dose) and at 6 weeks after treatment start. In the same patients, pretreatment tumors underwent whole exome sequencing and RNA sequencing in addition to TCR sequencing. An ECOG performance status of 0 or 1 was recorded for the patients, and 0 to 3 prior chemotherapy regimens had been received by the patients. Progression-free survival longer than 6 months counted as durable clinical benefit, and TCR features were additionally tested against both progression-free and overall survival. TCR sequencing covered pretreatment tumor samples and matched, serially collected peripheral blood taken before and after atezolizumab treatment. About 10 patients achieved durable clinical benefit and approximately 20 did not. Approximately 30 patients had pretreatment blood TCR-seq, about 25 had at least one posttreatment blood collection, and about 25 had tumor TCR-seq. Twenty-five of 29 patients were males with bladder-origin urothelial cancer, and about 65% of the roughly 30 reported a prior smoking history. Overall study results and their limits: Improved progression-free and overall survival was found to be associated with pretreatment peripheral blood TCR clonality below the median. Patients with durable benefit showed greater expansion of tumor-associated TCR clones in peripheral blood 3 weeks after starting treatment (n ≈ 20, p = 0.022). Because of the small sample size (n ≈ 29) and the many exploratory analyses performed, the results are intended to be regarded as hypothesis-generating.

The germline V gene supplies CDR1 MDHEN and CDR2 SYDVKM. There are 14 amino acids in the CDR3, from cysteine to phenylalanine inclusive. The entry retains the CDR3 DNA only, 42 bases that are in frame from base 1. Trimming costs V 4 bases and J 4 bases, and their ends lie 13 bases apart. This clone was counted a single time. This clone's antigen is unknown. No qualities accompany the bases; no much larger clone lies one base away. The time point label, as the study defines it: pretreatment peripheral blood. The cohort comprised fewer than 35 patients with locally advanced or metastatic urothelial carcinoma treated at Memorial Sloan Kettering on a trial protocol. Peripheral blood mononuclear cells were collected pretreatment and during treatment, with between 1 and 8 total time points per patient. The Qiagen DNeasy Blood extraction kit was used to purify genomic DNA from total PBMCs and tumor samples. PBMCs were collected pretreatment and during treatment, and were isolated and stored as previously described.

Each PCR received spiked-in synthetic TCR analog templates so that absolute template abundance could be estimated from read counts. Using the immunoSEQ assay, TCRbeta CDR3 regions were amplified from genomic DNA with bias-controlled V and J gene primers. Sequencing of rearranged TCRbeta segments was performed at approximately 20X coverage. As for the authors' bioinformatics: Clustering was used to correct sequencing errors, and CDR3s were annotated against IMGT to assign V, D and J genes. Downstream analyses used only productive TCRbeta rearrangements, leaving out any out-of-frame or stop-codon sequences. To compute clonality, Shannon entropy was normalized by the log of the number of unique productive sequences and then subtracted from one. Clones differing between time points or between blood and tumor were identified using Fisher's exact test with Benjamini-Hochberg correction, with an adjusted p below 0.01 applied as the threshold. TCRdb re-hosts the immuneACCESS table, in-frame sequences only. Its copies lack some clones; in the studies checked, an unresolved V gene accounts for under half of them, and the cause for the rest is not known. V and J calls plus clone size are reproduced from that table; the DNA served to infer D and trimming. Across this sample there are 35,000 to 50,000 clones, with around 81% seen only once. 15% to 20% of the sample is in the top ten clones.

The specimen was PBMCs, collected around atezolizumab (anti-PD-L1) treatment. This receptor was obtained from a man aged 55 to 69 with urothelial cancer. The chain joins TRBV28 to TRBJ2-5; the D gene is possibly TRBD1, with 8 bases matching. CDR3 protein: CASSSYRGGETQYF. The DNA sequence is TGTGCCAGCAGTTCCTACAGGGGGGGAGAGACCCAGTACTTC.